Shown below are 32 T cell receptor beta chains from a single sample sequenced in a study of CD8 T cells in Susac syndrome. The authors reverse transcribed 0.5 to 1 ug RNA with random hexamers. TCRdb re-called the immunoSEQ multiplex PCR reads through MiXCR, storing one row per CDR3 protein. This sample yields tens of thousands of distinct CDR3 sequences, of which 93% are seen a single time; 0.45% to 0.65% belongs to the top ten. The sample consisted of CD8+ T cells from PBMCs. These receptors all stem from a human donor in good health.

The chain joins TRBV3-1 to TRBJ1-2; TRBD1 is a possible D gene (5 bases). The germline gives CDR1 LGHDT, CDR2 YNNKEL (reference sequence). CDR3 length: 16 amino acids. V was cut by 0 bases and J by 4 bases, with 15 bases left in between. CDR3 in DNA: TGTGCCAGCAGCCAAGATTTTGTGGGGGATTTCTATGGCTACACCTTC. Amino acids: CASSQDFVGDFYGYTF.

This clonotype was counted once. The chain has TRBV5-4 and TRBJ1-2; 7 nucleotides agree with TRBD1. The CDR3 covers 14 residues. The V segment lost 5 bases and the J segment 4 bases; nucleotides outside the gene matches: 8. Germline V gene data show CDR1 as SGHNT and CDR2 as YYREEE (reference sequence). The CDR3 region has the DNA TGTGCCAGCAGGGCACCAGGGGGTGGCTATGGCTACACCTTC. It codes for CASRAPGGGYGYTF. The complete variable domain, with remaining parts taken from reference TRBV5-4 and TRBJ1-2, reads ETGVTQSPTHLIKTRGQQVTLRCSSQSGHNTVSWYQQALGQGPQFIFQYYREEENGRGNFPPRFSGLQFPNYSSELNVNALELDDSALYLCASRAPGGGYGYTFGSGTRLTVV.

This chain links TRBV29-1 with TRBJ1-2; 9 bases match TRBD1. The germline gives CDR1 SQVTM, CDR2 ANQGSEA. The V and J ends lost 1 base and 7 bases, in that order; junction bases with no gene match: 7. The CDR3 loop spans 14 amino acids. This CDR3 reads CSVEVGDRASGYTF. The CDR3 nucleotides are TGCAGCGTTGAAGTCGGGGACAGGGCATCTGGCTACACCTTC. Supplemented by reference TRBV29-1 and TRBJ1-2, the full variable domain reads SAVISQKPSRDICQRGTSLTIQCQVDSQVTMMFWYRQQPGQSLTLIATANQGSEATYESGFVIDKFPISRPNLTFSTLTVSNMSPEDSSIYLCSVEVGDRASGYTFGSGTRLTVV.

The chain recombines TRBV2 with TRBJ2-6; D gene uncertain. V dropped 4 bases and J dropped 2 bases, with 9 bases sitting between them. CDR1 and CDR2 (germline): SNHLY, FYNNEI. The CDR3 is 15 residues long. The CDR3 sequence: CASSGWGAGANVLTF. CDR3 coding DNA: TGTGCCAGCAGTGGATGGGGTGCTGGGGCCAACGTCCTGACTTTC.

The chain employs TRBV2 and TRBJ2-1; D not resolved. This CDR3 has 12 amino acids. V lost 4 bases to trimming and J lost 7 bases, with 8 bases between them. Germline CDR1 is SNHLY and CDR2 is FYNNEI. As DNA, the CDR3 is TGTGCCAGCAGTGTTCAGGAGAATGAGCAGTTCTTC. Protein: CASSVQENEQFF.

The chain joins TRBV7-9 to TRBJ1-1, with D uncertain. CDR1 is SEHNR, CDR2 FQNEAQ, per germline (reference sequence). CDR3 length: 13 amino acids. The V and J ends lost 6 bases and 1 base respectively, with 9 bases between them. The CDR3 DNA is TGTGCCAGCAGGGCCGGGCGGAACACTGAAGCTTTCTTT. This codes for CASRAGRNTEAFF. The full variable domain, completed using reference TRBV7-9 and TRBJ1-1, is DTGVSQNPRHKITKRGQNVTFRCDPISEHNRLYWYRQTLGQGPEFLTYFQNEAQLEKSRLLSDRFSAERPKGSFSTLEIQRTEQGDSAMYLCASRAGRNTEAFFGQGTRLTVV.

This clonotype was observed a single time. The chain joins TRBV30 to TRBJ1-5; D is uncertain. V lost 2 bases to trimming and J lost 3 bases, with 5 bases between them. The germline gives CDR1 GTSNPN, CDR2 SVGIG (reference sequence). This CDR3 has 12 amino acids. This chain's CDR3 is CAWSLLNQPQHF. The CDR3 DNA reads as TGTGCCTGGAGTCTCCTCAATCAGCCCCAGCATTTT.

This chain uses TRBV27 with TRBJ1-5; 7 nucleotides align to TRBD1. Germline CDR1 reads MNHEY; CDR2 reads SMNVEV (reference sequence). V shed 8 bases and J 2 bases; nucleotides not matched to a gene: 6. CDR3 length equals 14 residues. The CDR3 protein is CASADRDGNQPQHF. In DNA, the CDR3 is TGTGCCAGCGCCGACAGGGATGGCAATCAGCCCCAGCATTTT.

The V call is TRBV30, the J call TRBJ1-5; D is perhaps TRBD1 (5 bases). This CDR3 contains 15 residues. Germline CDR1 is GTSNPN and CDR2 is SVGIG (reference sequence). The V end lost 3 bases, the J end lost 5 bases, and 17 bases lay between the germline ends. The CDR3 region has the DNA TGTGCCTGGAGGGAGGGCGCGGGGCTCCATCAGCCCCAGCATTTT. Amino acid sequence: CAWREGAGLHQPQHF.

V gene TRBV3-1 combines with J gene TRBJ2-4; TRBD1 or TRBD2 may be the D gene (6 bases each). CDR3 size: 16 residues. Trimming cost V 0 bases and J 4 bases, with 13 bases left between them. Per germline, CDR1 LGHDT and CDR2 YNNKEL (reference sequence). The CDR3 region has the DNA TGTGCCAGCAGCCAAGATCGGGGGCAGGAAAAAAACATTCAGTACTTC. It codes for CASSQDRGQEKNIQYF.

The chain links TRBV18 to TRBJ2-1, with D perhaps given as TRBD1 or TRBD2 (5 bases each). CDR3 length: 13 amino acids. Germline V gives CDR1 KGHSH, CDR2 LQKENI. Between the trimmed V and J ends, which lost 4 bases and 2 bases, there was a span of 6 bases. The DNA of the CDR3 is TGTGCCAGCTCACTGGGACCCTACAATGAGCAGTTCTTC. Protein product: CASSLGPYNEQFF.

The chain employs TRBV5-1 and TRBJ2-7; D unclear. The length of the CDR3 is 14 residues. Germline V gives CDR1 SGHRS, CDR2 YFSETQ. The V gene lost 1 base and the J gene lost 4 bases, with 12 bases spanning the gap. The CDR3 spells CASSLYMENYEQYF. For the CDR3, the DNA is TGCGCCAGCAGCTTGTATATGGAGAATTACGAGCAGTACTTC.

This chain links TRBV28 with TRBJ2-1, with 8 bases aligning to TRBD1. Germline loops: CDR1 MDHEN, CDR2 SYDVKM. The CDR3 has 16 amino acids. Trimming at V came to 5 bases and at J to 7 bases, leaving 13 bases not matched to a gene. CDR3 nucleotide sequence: TGTGCCAGCAGTCTCCGAACAGGGGGACCCGAAAATGAGCAGTTCTTC. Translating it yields CASSLRTGGPENEQFF.

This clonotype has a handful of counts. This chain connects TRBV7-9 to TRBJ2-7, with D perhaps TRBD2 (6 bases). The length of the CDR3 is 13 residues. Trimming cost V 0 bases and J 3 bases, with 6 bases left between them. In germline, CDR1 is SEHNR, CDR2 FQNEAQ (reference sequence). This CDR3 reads CASSLARDYEQYF. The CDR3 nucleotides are TGTGCCAGCAGCTTAGCGCGGGACTACGAGCAGTACTTC.

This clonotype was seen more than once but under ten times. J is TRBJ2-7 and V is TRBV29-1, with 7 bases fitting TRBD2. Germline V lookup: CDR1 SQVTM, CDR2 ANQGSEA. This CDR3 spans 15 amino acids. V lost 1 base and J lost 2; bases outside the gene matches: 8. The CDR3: CSVEAPSGVTYEQYF. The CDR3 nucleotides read TGCAGCGTTGAAGCCCCTAGCGGAGTCACCTACGAGCAGTACTTC.

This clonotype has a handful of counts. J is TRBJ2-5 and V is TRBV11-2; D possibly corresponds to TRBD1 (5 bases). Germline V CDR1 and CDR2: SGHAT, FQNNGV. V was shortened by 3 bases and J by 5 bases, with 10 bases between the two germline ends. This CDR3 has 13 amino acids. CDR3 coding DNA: TGTGCCAGCAGCTTTGCAGGGTGGGAGACCCAGTACTTC. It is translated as CASSFAGWETQYF.

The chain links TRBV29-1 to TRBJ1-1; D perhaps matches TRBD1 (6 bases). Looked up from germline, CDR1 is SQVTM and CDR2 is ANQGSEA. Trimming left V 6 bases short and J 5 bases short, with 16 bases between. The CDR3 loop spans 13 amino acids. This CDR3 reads CSVVTGSGTEAFF. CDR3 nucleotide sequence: TGCAGCGTCGTCACAGGGTCGGGGACTGAAGCTTTCTTT. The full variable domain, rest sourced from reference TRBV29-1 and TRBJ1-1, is SAVISQKPSRDICQRGTSLTIQCQVDSQVTMMFWYRQQPGQSLTLIATANQGSEATYESGFVIDKFPISRPNLTFSTLTVSNMSPEDSSIYLCSVVTGSGTEAFFGQGTRLTVV.

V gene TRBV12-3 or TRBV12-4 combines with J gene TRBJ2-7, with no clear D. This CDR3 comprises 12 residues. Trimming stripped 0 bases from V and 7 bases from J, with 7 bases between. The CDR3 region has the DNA TGTGCCAGCAGTTTAGCAGCCACAGAGCAGTACTTC. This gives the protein CASSLAATEQYF.

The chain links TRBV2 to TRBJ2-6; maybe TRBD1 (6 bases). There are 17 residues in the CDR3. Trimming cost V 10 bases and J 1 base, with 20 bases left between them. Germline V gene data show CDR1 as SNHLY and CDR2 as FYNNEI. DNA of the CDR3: TGTGCCACCCAGGGGTTGTATGGCATGTCTGGGGCCAACGTCCTGACTTTC. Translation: CATQGLYGMSGANVLTF.

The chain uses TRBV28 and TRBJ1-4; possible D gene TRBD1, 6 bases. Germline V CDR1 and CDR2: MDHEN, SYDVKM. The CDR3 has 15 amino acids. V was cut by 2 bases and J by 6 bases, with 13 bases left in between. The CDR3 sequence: CASSLRPGEHEKLFF. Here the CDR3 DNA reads TGTGCCAGCAGTTTAAGGCCAGGGGAACATGAAAAACTGTTTTTT.

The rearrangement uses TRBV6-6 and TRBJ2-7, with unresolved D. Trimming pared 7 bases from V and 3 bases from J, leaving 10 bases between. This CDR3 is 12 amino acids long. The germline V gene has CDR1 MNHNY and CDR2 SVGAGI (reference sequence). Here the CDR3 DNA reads TGTGCCAGCACCTCCGGCCTCTACGAGCAGTACTTC. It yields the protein CASTSGLYEQYF.

CDR3 coding DNA: TGTGCCAGCAGCTTGAGCGCTGGCAGCCGCCCGAAAGAGACCCAGTACTTC. It encodes CASSLSAGSRPKETQYF. The rearrangement uses TRBV5-6 and TRBJ2-5; no firm D call. From germline, CDR1 is SGHDT and CDR2 YYEEEE. This CDR3 has 17 amino acids. Trimming removed 1 base at V and 3 bases at J, with 19 bases between.

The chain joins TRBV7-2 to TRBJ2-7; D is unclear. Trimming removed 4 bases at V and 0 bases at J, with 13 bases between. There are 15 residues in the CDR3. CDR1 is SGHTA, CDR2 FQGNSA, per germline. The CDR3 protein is CASSSPPGGSYEQYF. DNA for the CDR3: TGTGCCAGCAGCTCCCCTCCCGGCGGCTCCTACGAGCAGTACTTC.

CDR3 in amino acids: CASSLGAGLTYNEQFF. CDR3 DNA sequence: TGTGCCAGCAGCCTCGGGGCGGGGCTGACCTACAATGAGCAGTTCTTC. The V call is TRBV4-2, the J call TRBJ2-1, with TRBD2 as a possible D gene (6 bases). Germline CDR1 reads LGHNA; CDR2 reads YNFKEQ. This CDR3 region has 16 residues. Trimming shortened V by 4 bases and J by 2 bases, and 15 bases separated the two germline ends.

The CDR3 DNA sequence: TGTGCCAGCAGTGAAGAGGGCTACAATGAGCAGTTCTTC. The encoded protein is CASSEEGYNEQFF. This sequence joins TRBV2 and TRBJ2-1; D is unresolved. The germline V and J ends were trimmed by 1 base and 3 bases, with 4 bases remaining between them. Germline values: CDR1 SNHLY, CDR2 FYNNEI. The CDR3 loop spans 13 amino acids.

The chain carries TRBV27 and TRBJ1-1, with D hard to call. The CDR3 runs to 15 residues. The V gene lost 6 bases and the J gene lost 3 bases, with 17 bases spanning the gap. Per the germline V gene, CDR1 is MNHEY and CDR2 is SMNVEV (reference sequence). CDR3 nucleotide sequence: TGTGCCAGCAGCCCCTTTCAAACACTCCACACTGAAGCTTTCTTT. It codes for CASSPFQTLHTEAFF.

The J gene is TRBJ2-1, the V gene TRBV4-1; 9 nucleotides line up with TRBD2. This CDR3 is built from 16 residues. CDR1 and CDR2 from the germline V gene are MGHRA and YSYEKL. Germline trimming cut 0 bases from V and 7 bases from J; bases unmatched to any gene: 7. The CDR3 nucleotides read TGCGCCAGCAGCCAAGATCAAGCGGGAGGCGGGAATGAGCAGTTCTTC. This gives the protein CASSQDQAGGGNEQFF.

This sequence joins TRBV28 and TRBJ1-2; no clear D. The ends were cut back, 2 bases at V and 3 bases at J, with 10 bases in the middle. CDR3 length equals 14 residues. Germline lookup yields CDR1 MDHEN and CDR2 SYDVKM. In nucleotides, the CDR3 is TGTGCCAGCAGTTTAGTTATTAAGGACTATGGCTACACCTTC. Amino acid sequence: CASSLVIKDYGYTF.

CDR3 nucleotide sequence: TGCAGCGTTGGCCTACGGGAGGGAGCTTTCTTT. It codes for CSVGLREGAFF. The V call is TRBV29-1, the J call TRBJ1-1; D gene ambiguous. Looked up from germline, CDR1 is SQVTM and CDR2 is ANQGSEA. V dropped 4 bases and J dropped 10 bases, with 13 bases sitting between them. This CDR3 region has 11 residues.

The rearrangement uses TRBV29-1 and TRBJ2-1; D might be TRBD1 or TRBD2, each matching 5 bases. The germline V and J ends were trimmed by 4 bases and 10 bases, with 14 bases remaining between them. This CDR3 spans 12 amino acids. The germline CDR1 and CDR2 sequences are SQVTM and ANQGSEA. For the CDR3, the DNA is TGCAGCGTTGGAACCCAAGGGACGGAGCAGTTCTTC. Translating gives CSVGTQGTEQFF.

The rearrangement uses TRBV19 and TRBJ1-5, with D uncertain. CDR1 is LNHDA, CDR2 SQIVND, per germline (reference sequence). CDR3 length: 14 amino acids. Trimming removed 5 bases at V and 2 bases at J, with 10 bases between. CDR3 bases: TGTGCCAGTAGTGCGCCAGTGGGCAATCAGCCCCAGCATTTT. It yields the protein CASSAPVGNQPQHF.

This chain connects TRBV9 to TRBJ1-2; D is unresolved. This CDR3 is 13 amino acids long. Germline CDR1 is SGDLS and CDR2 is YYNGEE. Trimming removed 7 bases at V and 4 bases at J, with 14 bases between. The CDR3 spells CASLSGGGYGYTF. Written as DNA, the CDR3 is TGTGCCAGCCTTAGTGGAGGCGGCTATGGCTACACCTTC.